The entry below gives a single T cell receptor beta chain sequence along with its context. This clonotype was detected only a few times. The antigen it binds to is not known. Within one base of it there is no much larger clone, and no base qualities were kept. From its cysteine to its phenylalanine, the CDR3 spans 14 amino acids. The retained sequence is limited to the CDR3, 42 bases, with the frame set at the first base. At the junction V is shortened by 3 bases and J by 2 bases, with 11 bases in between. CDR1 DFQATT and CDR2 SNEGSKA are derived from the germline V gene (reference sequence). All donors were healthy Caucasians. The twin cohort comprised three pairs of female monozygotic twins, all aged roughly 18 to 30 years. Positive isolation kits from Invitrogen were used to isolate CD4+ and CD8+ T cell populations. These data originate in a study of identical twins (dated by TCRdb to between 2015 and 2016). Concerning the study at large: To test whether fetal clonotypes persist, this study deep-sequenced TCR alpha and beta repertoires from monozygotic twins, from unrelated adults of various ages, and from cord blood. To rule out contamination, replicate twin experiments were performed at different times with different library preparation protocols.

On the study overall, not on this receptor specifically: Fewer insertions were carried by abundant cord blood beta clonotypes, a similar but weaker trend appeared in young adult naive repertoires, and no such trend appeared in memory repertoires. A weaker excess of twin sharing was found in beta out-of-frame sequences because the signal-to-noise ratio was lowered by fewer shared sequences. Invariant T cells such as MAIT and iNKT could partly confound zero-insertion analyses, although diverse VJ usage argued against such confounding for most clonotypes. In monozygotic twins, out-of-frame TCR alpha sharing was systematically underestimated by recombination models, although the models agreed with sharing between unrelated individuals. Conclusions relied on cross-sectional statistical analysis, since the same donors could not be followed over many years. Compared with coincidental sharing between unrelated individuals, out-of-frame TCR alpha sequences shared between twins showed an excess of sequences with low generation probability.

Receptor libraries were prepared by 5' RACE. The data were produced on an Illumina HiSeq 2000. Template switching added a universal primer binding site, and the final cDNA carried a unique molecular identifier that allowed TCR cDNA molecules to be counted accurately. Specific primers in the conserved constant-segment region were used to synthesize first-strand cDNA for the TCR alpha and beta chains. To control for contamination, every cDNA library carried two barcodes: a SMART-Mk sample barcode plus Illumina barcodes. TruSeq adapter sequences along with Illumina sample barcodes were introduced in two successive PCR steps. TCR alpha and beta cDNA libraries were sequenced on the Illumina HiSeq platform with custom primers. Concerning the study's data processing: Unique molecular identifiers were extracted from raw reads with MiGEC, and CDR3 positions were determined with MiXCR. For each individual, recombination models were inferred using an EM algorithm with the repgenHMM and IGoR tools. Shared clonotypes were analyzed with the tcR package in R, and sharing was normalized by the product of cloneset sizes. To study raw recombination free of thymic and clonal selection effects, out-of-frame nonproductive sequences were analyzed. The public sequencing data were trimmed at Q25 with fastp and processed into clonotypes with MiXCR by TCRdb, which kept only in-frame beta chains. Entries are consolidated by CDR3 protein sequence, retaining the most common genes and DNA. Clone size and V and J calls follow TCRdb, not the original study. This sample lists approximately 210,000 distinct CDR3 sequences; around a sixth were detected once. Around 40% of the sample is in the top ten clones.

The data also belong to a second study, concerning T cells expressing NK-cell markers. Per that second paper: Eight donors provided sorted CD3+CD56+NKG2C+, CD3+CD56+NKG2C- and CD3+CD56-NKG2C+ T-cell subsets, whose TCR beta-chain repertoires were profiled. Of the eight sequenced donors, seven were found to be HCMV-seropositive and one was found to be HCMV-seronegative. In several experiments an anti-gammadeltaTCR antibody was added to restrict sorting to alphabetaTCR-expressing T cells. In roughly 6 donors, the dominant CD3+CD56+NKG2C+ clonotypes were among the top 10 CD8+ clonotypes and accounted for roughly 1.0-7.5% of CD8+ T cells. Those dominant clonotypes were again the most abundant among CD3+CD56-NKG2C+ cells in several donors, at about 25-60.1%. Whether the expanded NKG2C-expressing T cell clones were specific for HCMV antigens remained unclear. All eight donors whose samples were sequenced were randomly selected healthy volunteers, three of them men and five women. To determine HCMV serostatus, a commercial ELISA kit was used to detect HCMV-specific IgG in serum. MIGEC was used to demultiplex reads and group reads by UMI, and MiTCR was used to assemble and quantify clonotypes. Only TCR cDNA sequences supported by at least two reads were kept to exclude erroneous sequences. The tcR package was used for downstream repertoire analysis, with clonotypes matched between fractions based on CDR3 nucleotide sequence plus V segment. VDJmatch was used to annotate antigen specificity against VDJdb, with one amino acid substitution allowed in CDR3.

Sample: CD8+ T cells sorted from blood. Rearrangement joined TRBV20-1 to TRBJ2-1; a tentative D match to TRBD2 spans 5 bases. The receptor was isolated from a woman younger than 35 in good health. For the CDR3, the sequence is CSASFGIAYNEQFF. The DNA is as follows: TGCAGTGCTAGCTTCGGGATAGCCTACAATGAGCAGTTCTTC.